A selection of T cell receptor beta chains follows, all from one sample in a study of shared clonotypes between healthy human individuals. TCRdb's table, derived via immunoSEQ multiplex PCR, lists solely in-frame clones and lacks some. The repertoire includes roughly 2,000,000 clones, about 95% of them detected once, and 0.9% to 1.5% sits in the top ten. The sequenced sample consisted of naive CD8+ T cells sorted from blood. Receptors originate from a man between 18 and 29 years old in good health. Both conserved end residues are part of each CDR3. Each record gives: J gene, clone size, V gene, D gene, CDR3 protein, CDR3 DNA. The D gene is left open where the match is weak. The listing skips clone size in some rows; elsewhere it reads once, few, many or a size class.

TRBJ2-1	-	TRBV11-2	-	CASSLVAYLGVANEQFF	TGTGCCAGCAGCTTAGTCGCGTATTTGGGGGTAGCCAATGAGCAGTTCTTC
TRBJ2-5	-	TRBV30	-	CAWSAGYQETQYF	TGTGCCTGGAGTGCAGGCTACCAAGAGACCCAGTACTTC
TRBJ2-6	-	TRBV19	TRBD2	CASRLLAGGPPSGANVLTF	TGTGCCAGTAGGTTATTAGCGGGAGGGCCTCCCTCTGGGGCCAACGTCCTGACTTTC
TRBJ2-3	-	TRBV6-5	-	CARDRQVQDTQYF	TGTGCCAGAGACCGACAGGTTCAGGATACGCAGTATTTT
TRBJ1-2	-	TRBV28	-	CASSLSNPNYGYTF	TGTGCCAGCAGTTTAAGTAACCCCAACTATGGCTACACCTTC
TRBJ2-6	few	TRBV15	-	CATNFGANVLTF	TGTGCCACCAATTTTGGGGCCAACGTCCTGACTTTC
TRBJ1-5	-	TRBV27	-	CASSSLGVNSNQPQHF	TGTGCCAGCTCGAGTCTGGGTGTAAATAGCAATCAGCCCCAGCATTTT
TRBJ1-4	-	TRBV7-9	-	CASSLETREGKKLFF	TGTGCCAGCAGCTTAGAAACCAGGGAGGGGAAAAAACTGTTTTTT
TRBJ2-7	-	TRBV27	-	CASSYRGSYEQYF	TGTGCCAGCAGTTACCGGGGTTCCTACGAGCAGTACTTC
TRBJ2-5	-	TRBV21-1	-	CASSHRGLLTQYF	TGTGCCAGCAGCCACAGGGGGCTCTTGACCCAGTACTTC
TRBJ1-1	once	TRBV10-3	-	CAITREADGYEAFF	TGTGCCATCACCCGGGAGGCCGACGGATATGAAGCTTTCTTT